These 21 T cell receptor beta chains share one sample of origin, sequenced in a study of CD8 T cells in ankylosing spondylitis. Study-wide results and caveats: Blood of patients with ankylosing spondylitis appeared to be characterized by a TCR beta motif of several highly homologous variants.

In TCRdb, the 5' RACE reads were re-called with MiXCR into one record per CDR3 protein. The table shows 350,000 to 550,000 distinct CDR3 sequences, with more than 25% occurring only once. No antigen has been identified for these receptors. The sequencing input was blood, either unsorted or a sorted T cell fraction (not recorded which). Receptor source: a male donor with ankylosing spondylitis.

The rearrangement links TRBV20-1 to TRBJ2-7, with 10 bases that match TRBD2. The CDR3 totals 14 residues. With 2 bases clipped from V and 2 bases from J, the junction kept 3 bases outside the gene matches. The germline V gene has CDR1 DFQATT and CDR2 SNEGSKA (reference sequence). CDR3 amino acids: CSARKSGRAYEQYF. DNA for the CDR3: TGCAGTGCTAGAAAGAGCGGGAGGGCCTACGAGCAGTACTTC.

This clonotype has a handful of counts. The chain carries TRBV3-1 and TRBJ2-1; 13 bases match TRBD2. Germline-derived CDR1 and CDR2 are LGHDT and YNNKEL (reference sequence). The CDR3 runs to 19 residues. With 0 bases clipped from V and 8 bases from J, the junction kept 13 bases outside the gene matches. Here the CDR3 DNA reads TGTGCCAGCAGCCAAGAGGGACCTAGGACTAGCGGGAGTATGGATGAGCAGTTCTTC. Translation gives CASSQEGPRTSGSMDEQFF.

The chain recombines TRBV12-3 or TRBV12-4 with TRBJ2-4; D is perhaps TRBD1 (6 bases). The CDR3 contains 13 residues. V was clipped by 7 bases and J by 8 bases, with 15 bases between them. CDR3 protein: CASTLGARDIQYF. CDR3 bases: TGTGCCAGCACCCTGGGGGCTAGAGACATTCAGTACTTC.

This clonotype has a handful of counts. The V call is TRBV20-1, the J call TRBJ1-3, with D possibly being TRBD1 (6 bases). The length of the CDR3 is 16 residues. The V end was cut by 3 bases, the J end by 0 bases, with 15 bases between. CDR1 and CDR2 from the germline V gene are DFQATT and SNEGSKA (reference sequence). CDR3 DNA sequence: TGCAGTGCTAGTATTCCAGGGGCCAGCTCTGGAAACACCATATATTTT. Translation gives CSASIPGASSGNTIYF.

The chain has TRBV5-1 and TRBJ1-2, with D perhaps TRBD1 (5 bases). Between the trimmed V and J ends, which lost 1 base and 0 bases, there was a span of 19 bases. There are 18 residues in the CDR3. CDR1 and CDR2 (germline): SGHRS, YFSETQ. The CDR3 bases are TGCGCCAGCAGCTTGCACCGACAGACTGCCTCAGCTAACTATGGCTACACCTTC. Translating it yields CASSLHRQTASANYGYTF. Using reference TRBV5-1 and TRBJ1-2 for the parts outside the CDR3, the full variable domain is KAGVTQTPRYLIKTRGQQVTLSCSPISGHRSVSWYQQTPGQGLQFLFEYFSETQRNKGNFPGRFSGRQFSNSRSEMNVSTLELGDSALYLCASSLHRQTASANYGYTFGSGTRLTVV.

The chain uses TRBV12-3 or TRBV12-4 and TRBJ2-2, with TRBD1 matching 9 bases. V shed 7 bases, J shed 4 bases, and the junction held 10 bases outside the gene matches. The CDR3 extends over 16 amino acids. CDR3: CASTPGQGTGTGELFF. Written as DNA, the CDR3 is TGTGCCAGCACTCCGGGACAGGGAACGGGCACCGGGGAGCTGTTTTTT.

This clonotype was recorded only once. This rearrangement joins TRBV27 to TRBJ2-7; 7 positions agree with TRBD2. The CDR3 contains 14 residues. V shed 7 bases, J shed 5 bases, and the junction held 11 bases outside the gene matches. CDR1 MNHEY and CDR2 SMNVEV come from the germline V gene (reference sequence). The CDR3 region is CASTASGIVNEQYF. CDR3 nucleotide sequence: TGTGCCAGCACCGCCAGCGGGATTGTCAACGAGCAGTACTTC.

Here the CDR3 reads CSVPQREGRNNEQFF. The CDR3 coding sequence is TGCAGCGTGCCCCAGCGGGAGGGCCGAAACAATGAGCAGTTCTTC. The gene calls are TRBV29-1 and TRBJ2-1; 10 nucleotides match TRBD2. V lost 6 bases, J lost 5 bases, and 10 bases stayed unmatched. CDR1 and CDR2 from the germline V gene are SQVTM and ANQGSEA. This CDR3 contains 15 residues.

The V gene is TRBV7-9, the J gene TRBJ2-7, with D perhaps matching TRBD2 (6 bases). Germline V gene data show CDR1 as SEHNR and CDR2 as FQNEAQ (reference sequence). The CDR3 totals 15 residues. CDR3 loop: CASSLGLPGVEEQHV. DNA for the CDR3: TGTGCCAGCAGCTTAGGACTTCCGGGGGTCGAAGAGCAGCACGTC.

This clonotype was seen repeatedly, ten times or more. This sequence joins TRBV2 and TRBJ1-5; D is unclear. Trimming stripped 1 base from V and 11 bases from J, with 18 bases between. This CDR3 region has 15 residues. Germline lookup yields CDR1 SNHLY and CDR2 FYNNEI. For the CDR3, the DNA is TGTGCCAGCAGTGAAGGTTGGGGAAGCCTCGGGGCCCAGCATTTT. Residues: CASSEGWGSLGAQHF.

The gene calls are TRBV27 and TRBJ2-1; no clear D. From germline, CDR1 is MNHEY and CDR2 SMNVEV (reference sequence). Trimming took off 2 bases at V and 4 bases at J, with 6 bases between the two ends. The CDR3 consists of 13 residues. The CDR3, as DNA: TGTGCCAGCAGTTTACAGGAATACAATGAGCAGTTCTTC. Translated, it gives CASSLQEYNEQFF.

This rearrangement joins TRBV5-1 to TRBJ1-1; D is unclear. Germline V lookup: CDR1 SGHRS, CDR2 YFSETQ. Between the trimmed V and J ends, which lost 3 bases and 1 base, there was a span of 16 bases. The CDR3 runs 16 residues. The CDR3 nucleotides are TGCGCCAGCAGCTCGACTCCTACCGTGGGGAACACTGAAGCTTTCTTT. This gives the protein CASSSTPTVGNTEAFF.

The CDR3 bases are TGCGCCAGCAGTGAGTCGACAGGCCCCAAGAGAACCCAGTACTTC. It is translated as CASSESTGPKRTQYF. The chain links TRBV10-1 to TRBJ2-5, with a possible D match to TRBD1 (6 bases). There are 15 residues in the CDR3. V was clipped by 0 bases and J by 8 bases, with 16 bases between them. Germline CDR1 is WNHNN and CDR2 is SYGVQD (reference sequence).

CDR3 residues: CASSLQNNYGYTF. As DNA, the CDR3 is TGTGCCAGCAGCCTACAAAATAACTATGGCTACACCTTC. The rearrangement joins TRBV12-3 or TRBV12-4 to TRBJ1-2, with D unclear. Trimming took off 6 bases at V and 1 base at J, with 9 bases between the two ends. This CDR3 spans 13 amino acids.

The chain recombines TRBV2 with TRBJ1-4; D is undetermined. Looked up from germline, CDR1 is SNHLY and CDR2 is FYNNEI. This CDR3 has 16 residues. Trimming took 3 bases from V and 0 from J, leaving 11 bases between them. CDR3 nucleotides: TGTGCCAGCAGTGAGCAACAGCCTGCAACTAATGAAAAACTGTTTTTT. Protein: CASSEQQPATNEKLFF.

The genes are TRBV7-6 and TRBJ2-3; possible D gene TRBD1, 5 bases. Trimming removed 1 base at V and 6 bases at J, with 11 bases between. CDR3 length: 14 amino acids. Germline CDR1 and CDR2: SGHVS and FNYEAQ. The CDR3 loop reads CASSLGGWGDTQYF. CDR3 in DNA: TGTGCCAGCAGCTTAGGGGGCTGGGGTGATACGCAGTATTTT.

The gene calls are TRBV12-3 or TRBV12-4 and TRBJ2-1; D not resolved. CDR3 length: 13 amino acids. The V end lost 4 bases, the J end lost 10 bases, and 14 bases lay between the germline ends. The CDR3 reads CASSSDRAEEQFF. Written as DNA, the CDR3 is TGTGCCAGCAGTTCCGACCGCGCCGAGGAGCAGTTCTTC.

J is TRBJ1-2 and V is TRBV3-1; D gene uncertain. Trimming removed 4 bases at V and 12 bases at J, with 18 bases between. Per germline, CDR1 LGHDT and CDR2 YNNKEL (reference sequence). This CDR3 is 13 amino acids long. CDR3 sequence (DNA): TGTGCCAGCAGCCCGGTGGACCTAGCTGTCAACACCTTC. Its translation: CASSPVDLAVNTF.

The V and J genes are TRBV5-1 and TRBJ2-5; possibly TRBD2 for D (6 bases). Germline V gives CDR1 SGHRS, CDR2 YFSETQ. Trimming pared 1 base from V and 4 bases from J, leaving 14 bases between. This CDR3 has 15 amino acids. CDR3 DNA: TGCGCCAGCAGCTTGAGAGGGACTGGGGGAGAGACCCAGTACTTC. Encoded protein: CASSLRGTGGETQYF.

In nucleotides, the CDR3 is TGTGCCAGCAGCTTAGCGCTAGCGGGTATCTACGAGCAGTACGTC. This codes for CASSLALAGIYEQYV. The rearrangement uses TRBV7-2 and TRBJ2-7; 8 bases agree with TRBD2. Germline trimming cut 0 bases from V and 3 bases from J; bases unmatched to any gene: 4. Looked up from germline, CDR1 is SGHTA and CDR2 is FQGNSA. This CDR3 contains 15 residues.

In this sample, this clonotype turned up a few times. The chain has TRBV7-9 and TRBJ2-5, with D unresolved. The CDR3 has 12 amino acids. The V end was cut by 5 bases, the J end by 5 bases, with 9 bases between. Germline V gene sequence: CDR1 SEHNR, CDR2 FQNEAQ (reference sequence). The CDR3 DNA reads TGTGCCAGCAGCGGGGTCGGGGAGACCCAGTACTTC. It specifies CASSGVGETQYF.